What follows are 27 T cell receptor beta chains derived from one specimen sequenced in a study of cytomegalovirus exposure and HLA in healthy donors. Produced via immunoSEQ multiplex PCR; TCRdb's table is partial and in-frame only. This sample has tens of thousands of clones, with 90% to 95% found just once. Material: PBMCs. The receptor set was obtained from a woman aged 18-29 years in good health and CMV-seronegative.

This chain uses TRBV11-1 with TRBJ2-1; possible D gene TRBD2, 6 bases. The germline V and J ends were trimmed by 4 bases and 6 bases, with 10 bases remaining between them. CDR3 length equals 13 residues. Germline lookup yields CDR1 SGHAT and CDR2 FQDESV (reference sequence). DNA for the CDR3: TGTGCCAGCAGCTACCTGGGAGGCAATGAGCAGTTCTTC. It yields the protein CASSYLGGNEQFF.

V and J are TRBV5-1 and TRBJ2-1, with a tentative D call TRBD2 (7 bases). CDR3 length: 13 residues. Germline assignment: CDR1 SGHRS and CDR2 YFSETQ. V lost 6 bases to trimming and J lost 7 bases, with 14 bases between them. The CDR3 DNA follows: TGCGCCAGCACGGGGGGCTCGCCGAATGAGCAGTTCTTC. Its protein product is CASTGGSPNEQFF. Filled out from reference TRBV5-1 and TRBJ2-1, the complete variable domain reads KAGVTQTPRYLIKTRGQQVTLSCSPISGHRSVSWYQQTPGQGLQFLFEYFSETQRNKGNFPGRFSGRQFSNSRSEMNVSTLELGDSALYLCASTGGSPNEQFFGPGTRLTVL.

The gene calls are TRBV6-4 and TRBJ2-7, with a weak D call TRBD1 (5 bases). V lost 5 bases and J 1 base, leaving 18 bases between the germline ends. The CDR3 is 16 amino acids. From germline, CDR1 is MRHNA and CDR2 SNTAGT. CDR3 protein: CASSPHLQEYSYEQYF. CDR3 DNA sequence: TGTGCCAGCAGTCCCCACCTACAGGAGTATTCCTACGAGCAGTACTTC.

A single count supports this clone. The gene calls are TRBV9 and TRBJ1-1; no clear D. Trimming removed 4 bases from V and 1 base from J, with 14 bases in between. Germline V CDR1 and CDR2: SGDLS, YYNGEE. The CDR3 contains 15 residues. The CDR3 here is CASSPRGGSNTEAFF. CDR3 coding DNA: TGTGCCAGCAGCCCCCGAGGCGGGTCGAACACTGAAGCTTTCTTT. The full variable domain, with the rest looked up from reference TRBV9 and TRBJ1-1, is DSGVTQTPKHLITATGQRVTLRCSPRSGDLSVYWYQQSLDQGLQFLIQYYNGEERAKGNILERFSAQQFPDLHSELNLSSLELGDSALYFCASSPRGGSNTEAFFGQGTRLTVV.

The genes are TRBV5-6 and TRBJ1-3; D gene unclear. Germline lookup yields CDR1 SGHDT and CDR2 YYEEEE. CDR3 length: 13 amino acids. Trimming removed 3 bases from V and 4 bases from J, with 8 bases in between. CDR3 sequence reads: CASSSSLGNTIYF. CDR3 sequence (DNA): TGTGCCAGCAGCTCGTCTCTGGGAAACACCATATATTTT.

CDR3 residues: CASGPSGWDSPLHF. Written as DNA, the CDR3 is TGTGCCAGCGGTCCGTCAGGGTGGGATTCACCCCTCCACTTT. This chain joins TRBV11-2 and TRBJ1-6; perhaps TRBD1 as D (5 bases). The V gene lost 8 bases and the J gene lost 8 bases, with 16 bases spanning the gap. The germline CDR1 and CDR2 sequences are SGHAT and FQNNGV. The CDR3 has 14 residues.

This clone has only one observation. Here the CDR3 DNA reads TGTGCCAGCAGCTTAGCGGGTCAGGGGGCAGATACGCAGTATTTT. Amino acid sequence: CASSLAGQGADTQYF. V gene TRBV7-2 combines with J gene TRBJ2-3; 7 nucleotides line up with TRBD1. CDR1 and CDR2 from the germline V gene are SGHTA and FQGNSA. The CDR3 length is 15 residues. After removal of 0 bases from V and 4 bases from J, the junction contained 4 bases not matched to a gene.

The chain's CDR3 is CASSLLQNTEAFF. CDR3 in DNA: TGTGCCAGCAGTTTATTACAGAACACTGAAGCTTTCTTT. The chain links TRBV27 to TRBJ1-1; D is unresolved. Germline V gene sequence: CDR1 MNHEY, CDR2 SMNVEV (reference sequence). Trimming cost V 1 base and J 1 base, with 4 bases left between them. CDR3 length: 13 amino acids.

V usage is TRBV10-1 and J usage is TRBJ2-3; 9 bases match TRBD2. Losses at the gene ends were 0 bases for V and 5 bases for J; bases not matched to a gene: 6. This CDR3 is built from 16 residues. Germline V lookup: CDR1 WNHNN, CDR2 SYGVQD (reference sequence). The CDR3, as DNA: TGCGCCAGCAGTGAGTCGAGTAGCGGGAGAGAAGATACGCAGTATTTT. This codes for CASSESSSGREDTQYF.

This chain links TRBV28 with TRBJ2-1; D not resolved. This CDR3 contains 15 residues. Trimming shortened V by 8 bases and J by 9 bases, and 23 bases separated the two germline ends. The V gene's germline CDR1 is MDHEN and CDR2 SYDVKM. The CDR3 sequence: CASGRRYRGRGEQFF. The CDR3 region has the DNA TGTGCCAGCGGTCGACGGTATCGTGGCCGCGGTGAGCAGTTCTTC.

This rearrangement joins TRBV29-1 to TRBJ2-7; a weak D match, TRBD1 (5 bases). Per germline, CDR1 SQVTM and CDR2 ANQGSEA. Trimming removed 8 bases at V and 0 bases at J, with 17 bases between. The CDR3 is made up of 14 amino acids. The DNA of the CDR3 is TGCAGCTTCACTCAGGGCGAGCGCTCCTACGAGCAGTACTTC. This encodes CSFTQGERSYEQYF.

The chain uses TRBV7-3 and TRBJ2-1, with D perhaps TRBD2 (5 bases). CDR1 is SGHTA, CDR2 FQGTGA, per germline. V shed 5 bases and J shed 5 bases, with 13 bases lying between them. The CDR3 runs 14 residues. The CDR3 reads CASSRSGLHNEQFF. The DNA for the CDR3 is TGTGCCAGCAGCCGATCGGGGTTACACAATGAGCAGTTCTTC. The variable domain in full, with the rest retrieved from reference TRBV7-3 and TRBJ2-1, is GAGVSQTPSNKVTEKGKYVELRCDPISGHTALYWYRQSLGQGPEFLIYFQGTGAADDSGLPNDRFFAVRPEGSVSTLKIQRTERGDSAVYLCASSRSGLHNEQFFGPGTRLTVL.

The chain is built from TRBV11-2 and TRBJ2-1, with 10 bases matching TRBD2. Germline V lookup: CDR1 SGHAT, CDR2 FQNNGV. With 4 bases clipped from V and 9 bases from J, the junction kept 3 bases outside the gene matches. This CDR3 is 13 amino acids long. The CDR3 loop is CASSWGLAIEQFF. The CDR3 DNA sequence: TGTGCCAGCAGCTGGGGACTAGCGATTGAGCAGTTCTTC.

This chain connects TRBV19 to TRBJ1-5, with TRBD1 identical over 7 bases. V shed 5 bases, J shed 1 base, and the junction held 5 bases outside the gene matches. CDR3 length: 15 amino acids. In germline, CDR1 is LNHDA, CDR2 SQIVND (reference sequence). The CDR3 region has the DNA TGTGCCAGTAGTCTACAGGGGATGAGCAATCAGCCCCAGCATTTT. Protein sequence: CASSLQGMSNQPQHF.

CDR3 loop: CASSFQALGPDTQYF. CDR3 sequence (DNA): TGTGCCAGTAGTTTTCAGGCCCTGGGCCCAGATACGCAGTATTTT. The rearrangement uses TRBV19 and TRBJ2-3, with no clear D. Germline V gene sequence: CDR1 LNHDA, CDR2 SQIVND (reference sequence). The V gene lost 5 bases and the J gene lost 4 bases, with 16 bases spanning the gap. The CDR3 runs to 15 residues.

This rearrangement joins TRBV4-2 to TRBJ1-1; D possibly corresponds to TRBD1 (6 bases). The germline V gene encodes CDR1 LGHNA and CDR2 YNFKEQ. This CDR3 has 14 amino acids. V was shortened by 1 base and J by 7 bases, with 13 bases between the two germline ends. The CDR3 region is CASSQGTAKSEAFF. CDR3 DNA sequence: TGTGCCAGCAGCCAAGGGACAGCGAAGAGTGAAGCTTTCTTT.

The chain recombines TRBV7-9 with TRBJ2-1, with unresolved D. CDR1 SEHNR and CDR2 FQNEAQ come from the germline V gene (reference sequence). The CDR3 has 13 residues. Trimming took off 6 bases at V and 7 bases at J, with 13 bases between the two ends. CDR3 bases: TGTGCCAGCAGTCCTCCTCCAGGTAATGAGCAGTTCTTC. Encoded protein: CASSPPPGNEQFF.

The V call is TRBV15, the J call TRBJ2-1; the match to TRBD2 covers 12 bases. Germline CDR1 is LNHNV and CDR2 is YYDKDF (reference sequence). J gave up 5 bases and V 0 bases, and 11 bases lay outside the gene matches. This CDR3 is built from 19 residues. CDR3 bases: TGTGCCACCAGCAGAGACTGCTGCAAAGCTAGCGGGGGGGACAATGAGCAGTTCTTC. Translation: CATSRDCCKASGGDNEQFF.

V is TRBV30 and J is TRBJ2-2, with D maybe TRBD1 (5 bases). The V and J ends lost 0 bases and 1 base respectively, with 9 bases between them. Looked up from germline, CDR1 is GTSNPN and CDR2 is SVGIG (reference sequence). This CDR3 is 15 amino acids long. CDR3 nucleotide sequence: TGTGCCTGGAGTGTACCCAGGGAGAACACCGGGGAGCTGTTTTTT. Amino acids: CAWSVPRENTGELFF.

The chain links TRBV7-8 to TRBJ1-2, with D unresolved. V lost 4 bases and J lost 8, with 8 bases in between. Germline assignment: CDR1 SGHVS and CDR2 FQNEAQ. This CDR3 region has 11 residues. CDR3 coding DNA: TGTGCCAGCAGCTCAGAAAGAGGCTACACCTTC. Protein sequence: CASSSERGYTF.

The V call is TRBV7-2, the J call TRBJ2-5, with a possible D match to TRBD1 (6 bases). Germline loops: CDR1 SGHTA, CDR2 FQGNSA. Trimming pared 3 bases from V and 4 bases from J, leaving 12 bases between. CDR3 length: 14 amino acids. This CDR3 is CASSLTGRPETQYF. In DNA form, the CDR3 reads TGTGCCAGCAGCTTGACAGGCAGGCCAGAGACCCAGTACTTC.

The CDR3 reads CASSQQASDGYTF. For the CDR3, the DNA is TGTGCCAGCAGCCAACAGGCATCGGATGGCTACACCTTC. This chain uses TRBV5-6 with TRBJ1-2; D may be TRBD1 (5 bases). This CDR3 has 13 amino acids. Per the germline V gene, CDR1 is SGHDT and CDR2 is YYEEEE. Trimming pared 4 bases from V and 6 bases from J, leaving 13 bases between.

The V and J genes are TRBV6-5 and TRBJ2-7, with TRBD2 matching over 11 bases. Trimming took 5 bases from V and 2 from J; bases not matched to a gene: 5. This CDR3 contains 15 residues. Germline V gene lookup returns CDR1 MNHEY and CDR2 SVGAGI. The DNA of the CDR3 is TGTGCCAGCAGTACAGGGACTAGCGGACCCTACGAGCAGTACTTC. Its protein product is CASSTGTSGPYEQYF.

The V gene is TRBV5-5, the J gene TRBJ1-6; D ambiguous. Trimming left V 1 base short and J 8 bases short, with 10 bases between. There are 14 residues in the CDR3. Germline V gene data show CDR1 as SGHKS and CDR2 as YYEKEE (reference sequence). The CDR3 here is CASSLSPADSPLHF. CDR3 DNA sequence: TGTGCCAGCAGCTTGAGCCCAGCGGATTCACCCCTCCACTTT.

There are a few counts of this clone. This chain links TRBV5-1 with TRBJ2-7, with D perhaps matching TRBD1 (6 bases). From germline, CDR1 is SGHRS and CDR2 YFSETQ. V was clipped by 2 bases and J by 5 bases, with 14 bases between them. The CDR3 spans 14 residues. The CDR3 protein is CASSLPTGRNEQYF. The CDR3 coding sequence is TGCGCCAGCAGCTTACCCACAGGGCGGAACGAGCAGTACTTC.

The CDR3 loop is CASSLTSGTSIDEQFF. The DNA for the CDR3 is TGTGCCAGCAGCTTAACATCCGGGACTAGCATCGATGAGCAGTTCTTC. The genes are TRBV7-3 and TRBJ2-1, with 9 bases that match TRBD2. Germline V lookup: CDR1 SGHTA, CDR2 FQGTGA. The CDR3 is 16 amino acids. V gave up 0 bases and J gave up 8 bases; unmatched junction bases: 8.

The chain carries TRBV28 and TRBJ2-2; the D is unclear. The germline V gene encodes CDR1 MDHEN and CDR2 SYDVKM. CDR3 length equals 11 residues. V was trimmed by 6 bases and J by 6 bases, leaving 5 bases between them. The CDR3 DNA follows: TGTGCCAGCAGCTTTTCCGGGGAGCTGTTTTTT. Its protein is CASSFSGELFF.